Listed below are T cell receptor delta chains from one sample, sequenced in a study of gamma-delta chains in newborns, infants, children. TCRdb used CATT to re-call clones from the reads. The sample carries fewer than 9,500 delta-chain clones, 20% to 25% recorded once. Sequencing was performed on blood. All receptors come from a child who was a newborn, infant or young child, either healthy, febrile or measles-vaccinated (not recorded which). The CDR3 runs from the conserved cysteine through the conserved F or W. The D gene is left open where the match is weak. The size field is filled for only some rows; it gives once, few, many or a size class.

v_call	clone_size	j_call	d_call	cdr3_aa	cdr3_nt
TRDV2	few	TRDJ1	TRDD3	CACDGVGGITDKLIF	TGTGCCTGTGATGGGGTTGGGGGAATAACCGATAAACTCATCTTT
TRDV1	.	TRDJ1	TRDD3	CALWELHPRVLGDVRADKLIF	TGTGCTCTTTGGGAACTTCACCCCCGCGTACTGGGGGATGTGAGGGCCGATAAACTCATCTTT
TRDV2	few	TRDJ1	.	CACDTVGGIPHTIDKLIF	TGTGCCTGTGACACCGTAGGCGGGATCCCACATACGATCGATAAACTCATCTTT
TRDV1	.	TRDJ1	TRDD3	CALGEKGGRSYSRIYWGIPDKLIF	TGTGCTCTTGGGGAAAAGGGGGGCCGTTCCTACTCTAGGATTTACTGGGGGATACCCGATAAACTCATCTTT
TRDV2	few	TRDJ1	.	CACDTITHNWALYTDKLIF	TGTGCCTGTGACACCATAACTCACAATTGGGCCCTGTACACCGATAAACTCATCTTT
TRDV2	.	TRDJ3	.	CACEPLGDSSWDTRQMFF	TGTGCCTGTGAACCACTGGGCGATAGCTCCTGGGACACCCGACAGATGTTTTTC
TRDV2	.	TRDJ3	.	CACDTAGYLSSWDTRQMFF	TGTGCCTGTGACACCGCTGGATATCTCAGCTCCTGGGACACCCGACAGATGTTTTTC
TRDV1	.	TRDJ1	TRDD3	CALGDPGVYWGIRHDKLIF	TGTGCTCTTGGGGACCCGGGGGTATACTGGGGGATACGGCACGATAAACTCATCTTT
TRDV2	.	TRDJ1	TRDD3	CACESLGETYTDKLIF	TGTGCCTGTGAGTCCCTGGGGGAGACTTACACCGATAAACTCATCTTT
TRDV2	.	TRDJ1	TRDD3	CACDVLGDTRIRVTDKLIF	TGTGCCTGTGACGTACTGGGGGATACGAGGATACGGGTCACCGATAAACTCATCTTT
TRDV2	.	TRDJ1	.	CACDTGVMGEKGTDKLIF	TGTGCCTGTGACACGGGAGTAATGGGTGAGAAGGGGACCGATAAACTCATCTTT
TRDV2	once	TRDJ1	TRDD3	CAWDTVGDADKLIF	TGTGCCTGGGACACCGTGGGGGATGCTGATAAACTCATCTTT
TRDV2	.	TRDJ2	TRDD3	CACDTLGDPTAQLFF	TGTGCCTGTGACACTTTGGGGGACCCGACAGCACAACTCTTCTTT
TRDV2	few	TRDJ1	TRDD3	CACDTVVLGDIGYTDKLIF	TGTGCCTGTGACACCGTTGTACTGGGGGATATCGGGTACACCGATAAACTCATCTTT
TRDV2	.	TRDJ1	.	CACDPLGVDKLIF	TGTGCCTGTGACCCTTTAGGGGTCGATAAACTCATCTTT
TRDV2	medium-sized	TRDJ1	.	CACDTLAGLYTDKLIF	TGTGCCTGTGACACCTTAGCCGGGTTGTACACCGATAAACTCATCTTT
TRDV2	.	TRDJ1	TRDD3	CACDTLGDRGQHTDKLIF	TGTGCCTGTGACACCCTGGGGGATAGGGGCCAACACACCGATAAACTCATCTTT
TRDV2	.	TRDJ1	TRDD3	CACDSLLGDSYADKLIF	TGTGCCTGTGACTCCTTACTGGGGGATTCGTACGCCGATAAACTCATCTTT
TRDV2	.	TRDJ1	TRDD3	CACDTVGMGDTGDKLIF	TGTGCCTGTGACACCGTTGGCATGGGGGATACGGGCGATAAACTCATCTTT
TRDV2	.	TRDJ3	TRDD3	CACDPVLGDTATWDTRQMFF	TGTGCCTGTGACCCCGTACTGGGGGATACGGCCACCTGGGACACCCGACAGATGTTTTTC
TRDV2	medium-sized	TRDJ1	.	CACDTVPTLLVTDKLIF	TGTGCCTGTGACACCGTACCTACCCTACTGGTTACCGATAAACTCATCTTT
TRDV2	.	TRDJ1	TRDD3	CACDTFGLGDRYTDKLIF	TGTGCCTGTGACACTTTCGGCCTGGGGGATCGTTACACCGATAAACTCATCTTT
TRDV2	.	TRDJ1	TRDD3	CACDTLTFLGDKDTDKLIF	TGTGCCTGTGACACCTTGACTTTTCTGGGGGATAAGGACACCGATAAACTCATCTTT
TRDV2	.	TRDJ1	.	CACDEILSTDKLIF	TGTGCCTGTGACGAGATACTCTCCACCGATAAACTCATCTTT
TRDV2	medium-sized	TRDJ3	TRDD3	CACDITGGPGSSWDTRQMFF	TGTGCCTGTGACATTACTGGGGGTCCTGGTAGCTCCTGGGACACCCGACAGATGTTTTTC
TRDV2	.	TRDJ1	.	CACDTLLQGRTDKLIF	TGTGCCTGTGACACCCTACTGCAGGGAAGAACCGATAAACTCATCTTT
TRDV2	.	TRDJ1	TRDD3	CACDTVSTGGYADPFTDKLIF	TGTGCCTGTGACACGGTTTCTACTGGGGGATACGCAGATCCTTTCACCGATAAACTCATCTTT
TRDV1	.	TRDJ1	TRDD3	CALGESILLHGGYADKLIF	TGTGCTCTTGGGGAATCCATACTCCTACATGGGGGATACGCCGATAAACTCATCTTT
TRDV2	medium-sized	TRDJ3	TRDD3	CACDNAGGSSWDTRQMFF	TGTGCCTGTGACAATGCTGGGGGGAGCTCCTGGGACACCCGACAGATGTTTTTC
TRDV2	.	TRDJ3	TRDD3	CACDTIGGSPQHHSSWDTRQMFF	TGTGCCTGTGACACGATTGGGGGATCCCCTCAACACCATAGCTCCTGGGACACCCGACAGATGTTTTTC
TRDV2	.	TRDJ3	.	CACDPTGALPWDTRQMFF	TGTGCCTGTGACCCTACTGGAGCCCTTCCCTGGGACACCCGACAGATGTTTTTC
TRDV2	.	TRDJ1	TRDD3	CACDTLAGGSGKLIF	TGTGCCTGTGACACCTTAGCTGGGGGATCTGGTAAACTCATCTTT
TRDV2	.	TRDJ3	.	CACDAAVGSSGSWDTRQMFF	TGTGCCTGTGACGCCGCGGTAGGCTCCTCGGGCTCCTGGGACACCCGACAGATGTTTTTC
TRDV1	.	TRDJ1	TRDD3	CALGEVHDGEPDTGGNKLIF	TGTGCTCTTGGGGAAGTACACGATGGGGAACCCGATACTGGGGGAAATAAACTCATCTTT
TRDV2	.	TRDJ3	TRDD3	CACDTLLGDTQISWDTRKMFF	TGTGCCTGTGACACATTACTGGGGGATACGCAGATATCCTGGGACACCCGAAAGATGTTTTTC
TRDV2	few	TRDJ1	TRDD3	CACDTLLGMGRNADKLIF	TGTGCCTGTGACACCTTACTGGGGATGGGGAGAAACGCCGATAAACTCATCTTT
TRDV2	.	TRDJ1	.	CACDTDSYAGVPNYTDKLIF	TGTGCCTGTGACACCGATTCCTACGCTGGGGTACCAAACTACACCGATAAACTCATCTTT
TRDV2	few	TRDJ1	TRDD3	CACDTLSLGEAKPIF	TGTGCCTGTGACACCCTATCACTGGGGGAGGCAAAACCCATCTTT
TRDV2	few	TRDJ1	TRDD3	CACDTLLLGDTADKLIF	TGTGCCTGTGACACCCTGCTTCTGGGGGATACGGCCGATAAACTCATCTTT
TRDV2	.	TRDJ1	.	CACDTVLSMGGGLIF	TGTGCCTGTGACACCGTATTGTCTATGGGGGGTGGACTCATCTTT
TRDV2	few	TRDJ1	TRDD3	CACDALGDADKLIF	TGTGCCTGTGACGCGCTGGGGGATGCCGATAAACTCATCTTT
TRDV2	few	TRDJ1	TRDD3	CACDSLNWGIHADKLIF	TGTGCCTGTGACTCTCTCAACTGGGGGATACATGCCGATAAACTCATCTTT
TRDV2	once	TRDJ1	.	CACDTRNRGGGGIGADKLIF	TGTGCCTGTGACACACGCAACCGAGGGGGTGGGGGCATAGGCGCGGATAAACTCATCTTT